Given below is one T cell receptor (beta chain) in context. CDR3 length equals 13 residues. V was trimmed by 6 bases and J by 1 base, leaving 9 bases between them. The germline gives CDR1 SGHAT, CDR2 FQDESV (reference sequence). This sample stems from a study of cytomegalovirus exposure and HLA in healthy donors. PCR employed 60 Vbeta and 13 Jbeta primers. The protocol was immunoSEQ multiplex PCR, while the TCRdb copy is restricted to in-frame clones and leaves out a portion. Among approximately 120,000 clones listed, 70% to 80% were seen once. The V call is TRBV11-1, the J call TRBJ2-5, with D tentatively TRBD2 (5 bases). What was sequenced was PBMCs. The clonotype was recovered from a man between 45 and 60 years old in good health and CMV-seronegative. CDR3 protein: CASRMRVQETQYF. The CDR3 nucleotides read TGTGCCAGCAGAATGCGGGTCCAAGAGACCCAGTACTTC.